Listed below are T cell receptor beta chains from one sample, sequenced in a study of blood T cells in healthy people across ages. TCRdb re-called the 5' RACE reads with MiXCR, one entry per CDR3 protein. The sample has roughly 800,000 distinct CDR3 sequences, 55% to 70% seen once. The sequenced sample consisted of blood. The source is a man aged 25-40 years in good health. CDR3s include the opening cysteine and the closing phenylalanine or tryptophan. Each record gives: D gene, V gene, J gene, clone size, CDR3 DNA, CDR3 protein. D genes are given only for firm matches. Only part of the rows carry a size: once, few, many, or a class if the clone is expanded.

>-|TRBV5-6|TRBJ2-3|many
TGTGCCAGCAGCCACCAGGGGGGCGTGGATCGAGATACGCAGTATTTT
CASSHQGGVDRDTQYF
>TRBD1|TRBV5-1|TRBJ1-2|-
TGCGCCAGCAGCTCTGGACCCAGGGGGGATGGCTACACCTTC
CASSSGPRGDGYTF
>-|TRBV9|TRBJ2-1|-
TGTGCCAGCAGCGTCGGTACAATGGATGAGCAGTTCTTC
CASSVGTMDEQFF
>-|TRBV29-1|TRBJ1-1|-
TGCAGCGTTGGCCTTCAGCACACTGAAGCTTTCTTT
CSVGLQHTEAFF
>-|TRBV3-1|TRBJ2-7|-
TGTGCCAGCAGCTACCGGAGGGGGCTAGCGCAATCCTACGAGCAGTACTTC
CASSYRRGLAQSYEQYF
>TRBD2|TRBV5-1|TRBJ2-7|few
TGCGCCAGCAGCTACCTCCCTAGCGGGGGGTTGAACGAGCAGTACTTC
CASSYLPSGGLNEQYF
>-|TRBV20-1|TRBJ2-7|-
TGCAGTGCCTATCGGGCAGACAAAGCCTACGAGCAGTACTTC
CSAYRADKAYEQYF
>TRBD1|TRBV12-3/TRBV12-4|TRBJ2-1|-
TGTGCCAGCAGTTCCCCGACAGGGACCGTGTACAATGAGCAGTTCTTC
CASSSPTGTVYNEQFF
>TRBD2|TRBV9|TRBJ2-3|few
TGTGCCAGCAGCCAATCCCCCCTAGCGGGAGGTTCCGATACGCAGTATTTT
CASSQSPLAGGSDTQYF
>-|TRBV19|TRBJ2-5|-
TGTGCCAGTAGGGGGGACAACGAAGAGACCCAGTACTTC
CASRGDNEETQYF
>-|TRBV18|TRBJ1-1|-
TGTGCCAGCTCACCCGGACTTGGCCGGGGAGCTGATGAAGCTTTCTTT
CASSPGLGRGADEAFF
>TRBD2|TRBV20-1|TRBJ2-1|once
TGCAGTGCTAGAGATCTTGCGGGGGGGCCGGTCGATGAGCAGTTCTTC
CSARDLAGGPVDEQFF
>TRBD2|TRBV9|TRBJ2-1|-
TGTGCCAGCAGCGTTGGGACTAGCGTCAACAATGAGCAGTTCTTC
CASSVGTSVNNEQFF
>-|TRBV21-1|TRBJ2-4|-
TGTGCCAGCAGCAAAGGCAGGGGGCGATCTGACGGGACCATAATCCTAGCCAAAAACATTCAGTACTTC
CASSKGRGRSDGTIILAKNIQYF
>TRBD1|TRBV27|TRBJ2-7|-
TGTGCCAGCAGTCCGGACGGGACAGGGTTCTACGAGCAGTACTTC
CASSPDGTGFYEQYF
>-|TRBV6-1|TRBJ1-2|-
TGTGCCAGCAGTCGCCCGGGGGACACAAACTATGGCTACACCTTC
CASSRPGDTNYGYTF
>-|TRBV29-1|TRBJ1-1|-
TGCAGCGTTGAGGTGCAGGGTCGGTCGGCTGAAGCTTTCTTT
CSVEVQGRSAEAFF